This T cell receptor (beta chain) stems from a study of response to subunit inactivated influenza vaccine. Germline V gene data show CDR1 as DFQATT and CDR2 as SNEGSKA (reference sequence). Trimming left V 8 bases short and J 3 bases short, with 16 bases between. CDR3 length: 13 residues. There are many counts of this clonotype. Its specificity is not known. Using its own MiXCR run on the RT-PCR reads, TCRdb lists one record per CDR3 protein. The sample has 200,000 to 250,000 distinct CDR3 sequences, 9% to 15% seen once. Study-wide results and caveats: Authors suggested seasonal influenza vaccinations each recruit few new T cells.

The origin of this receptor is a man over 45 who received an inactivated influenza vaccine. The chain recombines TRBV20-1 with TRBJ1-1, with no clear D. Sequences were derived from non-naive T cells sorted from PBMCs, sampled around 15 days before vaccination. The CDR3 DNA reads as TGCAGTCAGGTACAAGGGCAGCACACTGAAGCTTTCTTT. It is translated as CSQVQGQHTEAFF.